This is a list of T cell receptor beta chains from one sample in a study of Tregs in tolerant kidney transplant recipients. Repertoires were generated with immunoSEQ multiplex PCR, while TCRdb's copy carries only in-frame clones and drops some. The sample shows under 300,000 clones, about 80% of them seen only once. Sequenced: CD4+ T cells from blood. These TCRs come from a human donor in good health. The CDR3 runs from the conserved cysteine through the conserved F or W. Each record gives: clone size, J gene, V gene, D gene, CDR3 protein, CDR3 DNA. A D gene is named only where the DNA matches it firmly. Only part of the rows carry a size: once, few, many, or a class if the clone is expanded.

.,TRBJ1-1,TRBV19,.,CASSPFRGAEAFF,TGTGCCAGTAGCCCTTTCCGGGGGGCTGAAGCTTTCTTT
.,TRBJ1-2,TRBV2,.,CASRRTANYGYTF,TGTGCCAGCAGGAGAACAGCTAACTATGGCTACACCTTC
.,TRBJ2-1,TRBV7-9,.,CASSLFSNEQFF,TGTGCCAGCAGCTTATTTAGTAATGAGCAGTTCTTC
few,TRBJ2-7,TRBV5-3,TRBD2,CARSLGTSGTYEQYF,TGTGCCAGAAGCTTGGGGACTAGCGGCACCTACGAGCAGTACTTC
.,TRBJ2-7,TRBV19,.,CASSIDKGPIYEQYF,TGTGCCAGTAGTATAGATAAAGGACCTATTTACGAGCAGTACTTC
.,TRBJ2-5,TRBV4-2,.,CASSQGVTGETQYF,TGTGCCAGCAGCCAAGGGGTGACGGGGGAGACCCAGTACTTC
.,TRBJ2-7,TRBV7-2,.,CASSLLNEQYF,TGTGCCAGCAGCCTCCTTAACGAGCAGTACTTC
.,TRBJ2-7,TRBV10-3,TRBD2,CAISGLAGVEQYF,TGTGCCATCTCGGGACTAGCGGGAGTGGAGCAGTACTTC
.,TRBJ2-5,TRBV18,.,CASSDWGAQETQYF,TGTGCCAGCTCGGATTGGGGCGCCCAAGAGACCCAGTACTTC
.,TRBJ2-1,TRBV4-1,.,CASSLLGAPNLNEQFF,TGCGCCAGCAGCCTCTTGGGAGCGCCCAATCTCAATGAGCAGTTCTTC
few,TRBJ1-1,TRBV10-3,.,CAISKETGTLNTEAFF,TGTGCCATCAGTAAAGAGACCGGGACACTAAATACAGAAGCTTTCTTT
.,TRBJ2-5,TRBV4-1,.,CASSPFLGTSLGETQYF,TGCGCCAGCAGCCCCTTCCTTGGTACCTCGCTAGGGGAGACCCAGTACTTC
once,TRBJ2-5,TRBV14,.,CASSQVQFQETQYF,TGTGCCAGCAGCCAAGTGCAGTTCCAAGAGACCCAGTACTTC
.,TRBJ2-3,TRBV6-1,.,CASSEGTLGTDTQYF,TGTGCCAGCAGTGAAGGGACACTGGGAACAGATACGCAGTATTTT
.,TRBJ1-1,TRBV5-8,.,CASSGGHLNTEAFF,TGTGCCAGCAGCGGGGGACACCTGAACACTGAAGCTTTCTTT
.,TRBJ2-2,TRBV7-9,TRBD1,CASSLPQTGLRELFF,TGTGCCAGCAGCCTACCCCAGACAGGGTTGAGGGAGCTGTTTTTT
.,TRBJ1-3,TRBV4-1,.,CASSQGGGWNTIYF,TGCGCCAGCAGCCAAGGCGGGGGTTGGAACACCATATATTTT
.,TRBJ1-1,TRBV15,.,CATSRFGVGVAFF,TGTGCCACCAGCAGATTCGGGGTGGGGGTAGCTTTCTTT
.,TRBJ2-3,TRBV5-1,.,CATKLDVLSTDTQYF,TGCGCCACCAAACTCGACGTACTTAGCACAGATACGCAGTATTTT
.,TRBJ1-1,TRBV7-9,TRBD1,CASSPREGANTEAFF,TGTGCCAGCAGCCCCCGGGAGGGGGCGAACACTGAAGCTTTCTTT
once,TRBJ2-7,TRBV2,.,CASSEDFAHEQYF,TGTGCCAGCAGTGAAGATTTTGCCCACGAGCAGTACTTC
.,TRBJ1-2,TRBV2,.,CASSEGAHLYGYTF,TGTGCCAGCAGTGAGGGGGCGCACCTCTATGGCTACACCTTC
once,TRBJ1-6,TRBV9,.,CASSSQSAGRNSPLHF,TGTGCCAGCAGCTCGCAATCGGCAGGGCGTAATTCACCCCTCCACTTT
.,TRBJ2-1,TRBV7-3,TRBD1,CASSTYRGREQFF,TGTGCCAGCAGCACCTACAGGGGTCGGGAGCAGTTCTTC
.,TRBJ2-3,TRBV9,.,CASSVEWTRGTDTQYF,TGTGCCAGCAGCGTAGAGTGGACCCGAGGCACAGATACGCAGTATTTT
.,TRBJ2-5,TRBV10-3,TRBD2,CAISRLAGGSGETQYF,TGTGCCATCAGTCGATTAGCGGGAGGGTCCGGGGAGACCCAGTACTTC
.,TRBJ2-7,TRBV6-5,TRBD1,CASSYSGTGIDEQYF,TGTGCCAGCAGTTACTCCGGGACAGGGATCGACGAGCAGTACTTC
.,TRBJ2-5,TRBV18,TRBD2,CATLAGIGETQYF,TGTGCCACCTTAGCGGGTATCGGAGAGACCCAGTACTTC
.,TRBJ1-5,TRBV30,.,CAWSVMGGHSNQPQHF,TGTGCCTGGAGTGTAATGGGAGGTCACAGTAATCAGCCCCAGCATTTT
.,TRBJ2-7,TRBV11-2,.,CASSLVGGTGSYEQYF,TGTGCCAGCAGCTTAGTTGGGGGGACGGGGTCCTACGAGCAGTACTTC
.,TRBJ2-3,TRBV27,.,CASSTRTSTDTQYF,TGTGCCAGCAGTACGAGAACTAGCACAGATACGCAGTATTTT
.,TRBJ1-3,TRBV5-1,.,CASSLLAGNTIYF,TGCGCCAGCAGCTTATTGGCTGGAAACACCATATATTTT
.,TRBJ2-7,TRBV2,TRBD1,CASGPWTGGDEQYF,TGTGCCAGCGGGCCGTGGACAGGGGGCGACGAGCAGTACTTC
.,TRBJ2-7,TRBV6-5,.,CASSAYSRLYEQYF,TGTGCCAGCAGTGCCTATAGCAGGTTGTACGAGCAGTACTTC
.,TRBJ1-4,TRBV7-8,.,CASSLAGRGSRDEKLFF,TGTGCCAGCAGCTTGGCGGGGAGGGGATCCCGGGATGAAAAACTGTTTTTT
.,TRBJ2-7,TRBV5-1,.,CASSLVWESYEQYF,TGCGCCAGCAGCTTGGTGTGGGAATCCTACGAGCAGTACTTC
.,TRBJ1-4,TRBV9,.,CASSVGYRDEKLFF,TGTGCCAGCAGCGTAGGTTACAGGGATGAAAAACTGTTTTTT
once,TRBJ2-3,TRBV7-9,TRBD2,CASSLGSQTSRRATDTQYF,TGTGCCAGCAGCTTAGGATCCCAGACTAGCAGGCGTGCGACAGATACGCAGTATTTT
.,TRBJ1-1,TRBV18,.,CASSPDNDGWAFF,TGTGCCAGCTCACCGGACAACGACGGGTGGGCTTTCTTT
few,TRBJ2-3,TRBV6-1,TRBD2,CASSEGTSGITDTQYF,TGTGCCAGCAGTGAGGGGACTAGCGGGATCACAGATACGCAGTATTTT
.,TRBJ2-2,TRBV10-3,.,CAISETGTPNTGELFF,TGTGCCATCAGTGAGACTGGGACCCCCAACACCGGGGAGCTGTTTTTT
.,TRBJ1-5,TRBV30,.,CAWSPRPGGNQPQHF,TGTGCCTGGAGTCCAAGGCCCGGCGGGAATCAGCCCCAGCATTTT
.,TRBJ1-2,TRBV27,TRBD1,CASRDRELEGYTF,TGTGCCAGCCGGGACAGGGAACTCGAGGGCTACACCTTC
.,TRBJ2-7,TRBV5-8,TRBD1,CASSATGTGRGEQYF,TGTGCCAGCAGCGCTACCGGGACAGGGAGGGGCGAGCAGTACTTC
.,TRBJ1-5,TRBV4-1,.,CASSQDRQVGQPQHF,TGCGCCAGCAGCCAAGATCGGCAGGTGGGTCAGCCCCAGCATTTT
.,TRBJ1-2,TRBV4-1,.,CASTEGRNTNYGYTF,TGCGCCAGCACCGAGGGACGGAATACTAACTATGGCTACACCTTC
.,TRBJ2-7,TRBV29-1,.,CSVAKPGPRWEQYF,TGCAGCGTTGCCAAACCGGGACCTCGGTGGGAGCAGTACTTC
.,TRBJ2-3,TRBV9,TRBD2,CASTSSGGRTDTQYF,TGTGCCAGCACGTCGAGCGGGGGACGCACAGATACGCAGTATTTT
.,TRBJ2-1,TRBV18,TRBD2,CASSLRLAELYNEQFF,TGTGCCAGCTCACTTAGACTAGCGGAGCTCTACAATGAGCAGTTCTTC
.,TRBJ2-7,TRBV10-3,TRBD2,CAISGGGTSGSSYEQYF,TGTGCCATCAGTGGTGGGGGGACTAGCGGGAGTTCCTACGAGCAGTACTTC
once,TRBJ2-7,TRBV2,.,CASRSWGFYEQYF,TGTGCCAGCAGGTCATGGGGTTTTTACGAGCAGTACTTC
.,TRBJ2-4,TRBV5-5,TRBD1,CASSLEGQGPKNIQYF,TGTGCCAGCAGCCTCGAGGGACAGGGCCCCAAAAACATTCAGTACTTC
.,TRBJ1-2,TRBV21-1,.,CASSKGNFTGGGGSGGYTF,TGTGCCAGCAGCAAAGGAAACTTTACCGGCGGGGGCGGGTCTGGTGGCTACACCTTC
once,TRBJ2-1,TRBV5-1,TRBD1,CASSSTRGNEQFF,TGCGCCAGCAGCTCTACCAGGGGGAATGAGCAGTTCTTC
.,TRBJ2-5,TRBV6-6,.,CASSYRSETQYF,TGTGCCAGCAGTTACAGGTCAGAGACCCAGTACTTC
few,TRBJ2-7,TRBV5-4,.,CASSSGSSYEQYF,TGTGCCAGCAGCTCCGGGAGCTCCTACGAGCAGTACTTC